This is a list of T cell receptor beta chains from one sample in a study of molecular identifiers for immune sequencing clone quantification. Each CDR3 protein is one row after TCRdb ran MiXCR on the PCR reads. The sample includes 460,000 or so distinct CDR3 sequences, around 23% of them seen just once. Sample: naive CD8+ T cells from blood, with Jurkat cell RNA spiked in. The receptors were gathered from a human donor in good health. Some libraries in this study had Jurkat cell RNA spiked in. Each CDR3 is given with its conserved first and last residue. Fields, in order: V gene, D gene, CDR3 protein. D genes are given only for firm matches.

v_call: TRBV4-1
d_call: NA
cdr3_aa: CASSQDSFGATNYDYTF

v_call: TRBV5-1
d_call: NA
cdr3_aa: CASSSEPLTLPPYEQYF

v_call: TRBV19
d_call: NA
cdr3_aa: CASSTTVYFHEQYF

v_call: TRBV6-5
d_call: NA
cdr3_aa: CASSYSSIGELFF

v_call: TRBV4-3
d_call: NA
cdr3_aa: CASSQDATDYQPQHF

v_call: TRBV19
d_call: NA
cdr3_aa: CASSIDLGVAASGANVLTF

v_call: TRBV6-5
d_call: NA
cdr3_aa: CASSYSSGLETQYF

v_call: TRBV7-9
d_call: NA
cdr3_aa: CASSLGPSTDTQYF

v_call: TRBV28
d_call: TRBD2
cdr3_aa: CASRLTSRPYEQYF

v_call: TRBV6-2/TRBV6-3
d_call: NA
cdr3_aa: CASSLTLSGNYGYTF

v_call: TRBV20-1
d_call: NA
cdr3_aa: CSATAAYGQYF

v_call: TRBV11-2
d_call: TRBD2
cdr3_aa: CASSPSYGEGSETQYF

v_call: TRBV4-3
d_call: NA
cdr3_aa: CASSRNLGQIYNEQFF

v_call: TRBV28
d_call: NA
cdr3_aa: CASSFAPFGNTIYF

v_call: TRBV7-2
d_call: NA
cdr3_aa: CASSLAGGAPKNIQYF

v_call: TRBV19
d_call: NA
cdr3_aa: CASSIGTRGGTEQYF

v_call: TRBV4-1
d_call: NA
cdr3_aa: CASSQGADSLVYNEQFF